This T cell receptor (beta chain) was sequenced during a study of cytomegalovirus exposure and HLA in healthy donors. Whole-study findings and limits: In terms of immune exposure information, only CMV serostatus was available. Later analysis showed most CMV-associated TCR beta chains appearing HLA-restricted.

A word on this clone: What it binds is unknown.

Primers: 60 Vbeta forward and 13 Jbeta reverse. Profiling relied on immunoSEQ multiplex PCR, and the TCRdb table lists in-frame clones only, not all of them. Its listing shows about 190,000 clones. The TCR comes from a young man in good health and CMV-seronegative. The sample comprised PBMCs.

CDR3 coding DNA: TGTGCCTTCAGCCAGGGAGGGAGGGAGACCCAGTACTTC. It is translated as CAFSQGGRETQYF. The chain has TRBV2 and TRBJ2-5, with 7 bases identical to TRBD2. The junction had 11 bases not matched to a gene; V was cut back by 11 bases and J by 5 bases. Germline V gene sequence: CDR1 SNHLY, CDR2 FYNNEI. This CDR3 contains 13 residues.